This TCR beta chain is drawn from a study of T cell responses to AZD1222 COVID-19 vaccine. Study-level background: Pooled in the analysis were second doses at about 4 or about 12 weeks.

Assay: immunoSEQ multiplex PCR; the TCRdb copy retains only in-frame clones and omits some. The sample carries 150,000 to 200,000 clones, about nine tenths recorded once. The V end lost 4 bases, the J end lost 3 bases, and 25 bases lay between the germline ends. The CDR3 loop spans 19 amino acids. Germline lookup yields CDR1 LNHDA and CDR2 SQIVND (reference sequence). Findings and limits, study-wide: Repertoires were obtained solely post-peak T cell response.

A note on this clone: Its cognate antigen is unknown.

The receptor's source is an adult in good health. Specimen: peripheral blood, collected on day 0 of AZD1222 vaccination. J is TRBJ1-5 and V is TRBV19, with D possibly being TRBD1 (5 bases). CDR3 in amino acids: CASSTPWKLIREVNQPQHF. CDR3 bases: TGTGCCAGTAGTACCCCATGGAAATTAATCAGGGAAGTCAATCAGCCCCAGCATTTT.